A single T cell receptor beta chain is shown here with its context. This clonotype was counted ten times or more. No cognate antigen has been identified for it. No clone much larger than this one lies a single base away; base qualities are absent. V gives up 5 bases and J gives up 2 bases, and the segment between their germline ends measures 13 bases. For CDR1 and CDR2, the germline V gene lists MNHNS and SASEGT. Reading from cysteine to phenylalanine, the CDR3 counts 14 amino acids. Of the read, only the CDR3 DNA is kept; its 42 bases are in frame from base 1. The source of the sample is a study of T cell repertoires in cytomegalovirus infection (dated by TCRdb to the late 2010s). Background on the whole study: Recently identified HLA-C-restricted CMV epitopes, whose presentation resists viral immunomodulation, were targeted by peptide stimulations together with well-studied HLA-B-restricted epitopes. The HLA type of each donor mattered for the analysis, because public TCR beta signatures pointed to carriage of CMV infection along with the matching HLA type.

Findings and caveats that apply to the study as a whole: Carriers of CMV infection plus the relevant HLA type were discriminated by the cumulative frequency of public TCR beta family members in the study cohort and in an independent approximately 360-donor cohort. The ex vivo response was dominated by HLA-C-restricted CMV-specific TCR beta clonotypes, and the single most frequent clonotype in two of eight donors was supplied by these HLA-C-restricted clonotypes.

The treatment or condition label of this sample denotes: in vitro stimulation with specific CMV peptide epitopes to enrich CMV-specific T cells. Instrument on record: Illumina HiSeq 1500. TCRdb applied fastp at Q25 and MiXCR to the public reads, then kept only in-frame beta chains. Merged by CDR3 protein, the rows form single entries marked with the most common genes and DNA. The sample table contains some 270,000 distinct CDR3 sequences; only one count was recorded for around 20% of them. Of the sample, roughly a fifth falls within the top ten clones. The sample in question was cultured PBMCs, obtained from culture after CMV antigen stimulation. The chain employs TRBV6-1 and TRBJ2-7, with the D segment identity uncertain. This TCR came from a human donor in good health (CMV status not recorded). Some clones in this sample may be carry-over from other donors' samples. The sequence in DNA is TGTGCCAGCAGTAATCTCAGGATGCCCTACGAGCAGTACTTC. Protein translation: CASSNLRMPYEQYF.